One and the same sample provided the 22 T cell receptor beta chains below, sequenced in a study of cytomegalovirus exposure and HLA in healthy donors. 60 Vbeta and 13 Jbeta primers were used in PCR. Sequencing used immunoSEQ multiplex PCR; TCRdb keeps in-frame clones, though not all of them. The sample has 150,000 to 200,000 clones, around 77% seen once. Sequenced: PBMCs. These TCRs come from a man aged 40-49 years in good health and CMV-seronegative.

This clone was recorded a few times. V and J are TRBV7-9 and TRBJ2-7; TRBD1 matches 7 bases. The ends lost 5 bases at V and 4 bases at J; junction bases unmatched: 5. The V gene's germline CDR1 is SEHNR and CDR2 FQNEAQ (reference sequence). This CDR3 spans 13 amino acids. The CDR3 is CASSRDSIYEQYV. DNA for the CDR3: TGTGCCAGCAGCCGGGACAGCATATACGAGCAGTACGTC.

CDR3: CASSYSADLANYGYTF. The CDR3 nucleotides read TGTGCCAGCAGTTACTCCGCAGATCTAGCTAACTATGGCTACACCTTC. The V call is TRBV6-5, the J call TRBJ1-2; no firm D call. The CDR3 is 16 amino acids. The germline V gene has CDR1 MNHEY and CDR2 SVGAGI. V was trimmed by 0 bases and J by 0 bases, leaving 11 bases between them.

This clone is a singleton in its sample. The J gene is TRBJ2-1, the V gene TRBV7-2; 8 bases map to TRBD2. The germline V gene encodes CDR1 SGHTA and CDR2 FQGNSA. The V gene end was trimmed by 5 bases and the J gene end by 3 bases; junction bases not matched to a gene: 6. The CDR3 consists of 15 residues. CDR3 coding DNA: TGTGCCAGCAGCCTTAGCGGGGATAACTACAATGAGCAGTTCTTC. Protein: CASSLSGDNYNEQFF.

This clone was detected only a few times. The rearrangement joins TRBV5-1 to TRBJ2-3; 12 bases are shared with TRBD2. The CDR3 loop spans 16 amino acids. The V gene end was trimmed by 4 bases and the J gene end by 9 bases; junction bases not matched to a gene: 12. CDR1 is SGHRS, CDR2 YFSETQ, per germline. CDR3 nucleotides: TGCGCCAGCAGCCCAGGACTAGCGGGACCCTCCACCACGCAGTATTTT. It codes for CASSPGLAGPSTTQYF.

CDR3 protein: CASSLKQGSYEQYF. CDR3 bases: TGTGCCAGCAGCTTAAAACAGGGCTCCTACGAGCAGTACTTC. The chain recombines TRBV7-2 with TRBJ2-7; tentative D call: TRBD1 (6 bases). The CDR3 spans 14 residues. The V and J ends lost 2 bases and 0 bases respectively, with 8 bases between them. The V gene's germline CDR1 is SGHTA and CDR2 FQGNSA.

This clone occurred a few times. V gene TRBV27 combines with J gene TRBJ2-2, with 8 nucleotides matching TRBD2. J was trimmed by 7 bases and V by 8 bases; bases with no gene match: 12. Germline V gene lookup returns CDR1 MNHEY and CDR2 SMNVEV (reference sequence). The CDR3 loop spans 15 amino acids. CDR3 DNA: TGTGCCAGCTTGCCCGGACTAGCAGAGGGCGGGGAGCTGTTTTTT. Encoded protein: CASLPGLAEGGELFF.

The J gene is TRBJ1-5, the V gene TRBV2, with no clear D. The germline gives CDR1 SNHLY, CDR2 FYNNEI. V lost 4 bases and J 4 bases, leaving 14 bases between the germline ends. The CDR3 contains 15 residues. The CDR3 protein is CASSVGRFLNQPQHF. In DNA form, the CDR3 reads TGTGCCAGCAGTGTAGGGAGATTCCTTAATCAGCCCCAGCATTTT.

The J gene is TRBJ2-7, the V gene TRBV4-1; D is perhaps TRBD1 (5 bases). CDR3 length equals 16 residues. V was trimmed by 4 bases and J by 0 bases, leaving 16 bases between them. Germline CDR1 MGHRA, CDR2 YSYEKL. The CDR3 region is CASSPRKVQGSYEQYF. The CDR3 DNA follows: TGCGCCAGCAGCCCAAGAAAAGTTCAGGGCTCCTACGAGCAGTACTTC.

The chain recombines TRBV28 with TRBJ2-1; 10 bases map to TRBD2. The germline V gene encodes CDR1 MDHEN and CDR2 SYDVKM. CDR3 length equals 16 residues. The V segment lost 8 bases and the J segment 2 bases; nucleotides outside the gene matches: 9. CDR3 protein: CASSSRLAGAYNEQFF. CDR3 DNA sequence: TGTGCCAGCTCCAGCCGCCTAGCGGGAGCCTACAATGAGCAGTTCTTC.

The chain has TRBV10-3 and TRBJ1-2, with D hard to call. V lost 11 bases and J lost 3, with 16 bases in between. The CDR3 runs 13 residues. From germline, CDR1 is ENHRY and CDR2 SYGVKD. CDR3 amino acids: CAARGLDDYGYTF. In nucleotides, the CDR3 is TGTGCCGCGCGGGGTCTGGACGACTATGGCTACACCTTC.

This clone was seen a handful of times. This chain links TRBV5-6 with TRBJ2-2; D uncertain. V was pared by 5 bases and J by 1 base, with 9 bases between. Germline V lookup: CDR1 SGHDT, CDR2 YYEEEE. The CDR3 runs 14 residues. The CDR3 spells CASRVGLNTGELFF. In nucleotides, the CDR3 is TGTGCCAGCAGAGTCGGTTTGAACACCGGGGAGCTGTTTTTT.

The rearrangement links TRBV19 to TRBJ1-3; no definite D call. Germline V CDR1 and CDR2: LNHDA, SQIVND (reference sequence). The CDR3 covers 13 residues. V gave up 5 bases and J gave up 4 bases, with 9 bases separating them. For the CDR3, the DNA is TGTGCCAGTAGTTTGGGCCTCGGAAACACCATATATTTT. Translation: CASSLGLGNTIYF.

The chain is built from TRBV28 and TRBJ2-7; no clear D. From germline, CDR1 is MDHEN and CDR2 SYDVKM. CDR3 length: 16 amino acids. Trimming pared 5 bases from V and 3 bases from J, leaving 20 bases between. Here the CDR3 reads CASSPGWSEEYYEQYF. Here the CDR3 DNA reads TGTGCCAGCAGTCCGGGTTGGTCCGAGGAGTACTACGAGCAGTACTTC.

The rearrangement uses TRBV6-1 and TRBJ1-2; TRBD1 matches at 7 bases. V was pared by 5 bases and J by 4 bases, with 10 bases of the junction left unmatched. The V gene's germline CDR1 is MNHNS and CDR2 SASEGT. The CDR3 runs to 15 residues. CDR3 DNA: TGTGCCAGCAGTCCCCGGGACAGTGGCTTCTATGGCTACACCTTC. Translating gives CASSPRDSGFYGYTF.

V and J are TRBV6-1 and TRBJ2-1, with D perhaps matching TRBD1 (6 bases). The CDR3 sequence is 14 residues long. Germline CDR1 MNHNS, CDR2 SASEGT. V was clipped by 9 bases and J by 2 bases, with 14 bases between them. CDR3 DNA sequence: TGTGCCAGTGAATACAGGGTTCCCTACAATGAGCAGTTCTTC. Amino acids: CASEYRVPYNEQFF.

This clone came up once. The chain joins TRBV19 to TRBJ2-6; D uncertain. The CDR3 loop spans 12 amino acids. Germline CDR1 LNHDA, CDR2 SQIVND (reference sequence). Trimming took 9 bases from V and 4 from J, leaving 7 bases between them. The DNA of the CDR3 is TGTGCCAGCCGGTTGGGGGCCAACGTCCTGACTTTC. It specifies CASRLGANVLTF.

V gene TRBV30 combines with J gene TRBJ1-1, with D tentatively TRBD1 (6 bases). Trimming removed 4 bases from V and 7 bases from J, with 16 bases in between. CDR1 GTSNPN and CDR2 SVGIG come from the germline V gene (reference sequence). This CDR3 region has 13 residues. CDR3 loop: CAWTKSGTNEAFF. In DNA, the CDR3 is TGTGCCTGGACCAAAAGCGGGACAAATGAAGCTTTCTTT.

This chain links TRBV7-2 with TRBJ2-7, with 7 bases fitting TRBD1. CDR1 is SGHTA, CDR2 FQGNSA, per germline. The CDR3 totals 14 residues. Losses at the gene ends were 3 bases for V and 0 bases for J; bases not matched to a gene: 2. CDR3 nucleotide sequence: TGTGCCAGCAGCTTCGGACAGGTCTCCTACGAGCAGTACTTC. Protein product: CASSFGQVSYEQYF. The complete variable domain, with remaining parts taken from reference TRBV7-2 and TRBJ2-7, reads GAGVSQSPSNKVTEKGKDVELRCDPISGHTALYWYRQSLGQGLEFLIYFQGNSAPDKSGLPSDRFSAERTGGSVSTLTIQRTQQEDSAVYLCASSFGQVSYEQYFGPGTRLTVT.

The V and J genes are TRBV6-1 and TRBJ1-2; a possible D gene is TRBD1 (6 bases). The V and J ends lost 6 bases and 11 bases respectively, with 13 bases between them. Germline CDR1 is MNHNS and CDR2 is SASEGT. The length of the CDR3 is 11 residues. The CDR3 coding sequence is TGTGCCAGCAGCCGGGACACCCGATACACCTTC. Protein product: CASSRDTRYTF.

This clone appeared a few times. V is TRBV6-1 and J is TRBJ2-7, with unresolved D. The V gene's germline CDR1 is MNHNS and CDR2 SASEGT. V was clipped by 2 bases and J by 3 bases, with 11 bases between them. The CDR3 runs 14 residues. The CDR3 DNA is TGTGCCAGCAGTGAAAGAGATAGCAGCTACGAGCAGTACGTC. Encoded protein: CASSERDSSYEQYV.

Only a few counts were recorded for this clone. The chain couples TRBV7-2 to TRBJ2-2, with a weak D call TRBD1 (6 bases). There are 14 residues in the CDR3. Deletions cut 3 bases from V and 10 bases from J, with 15 bases between. Germline CDR1 reads SGHTA; CDR2 reads FQGNSA. CDR3 in amino acids: CASSLDRVRLELFF. The CDR3 region has the DNA TGTGCCAGCAGCTTGGACAGAGTTCGTTTGGAGCTGTTTTTT.

The chain carries TRBV9 and TRBJ1-1, with D perhaps matching TRBD1 (5 bases). Trimming removed 1 base from V and 4 bases from J, with 8 bases in between. In germline, CDR1 is SGDLS, CDR2 YYNGEE. CDR3 length: 13 residues. The CDR3 sequence: CASSVYQGTEAFF. In DNA form, the CDR3 reads TGTGCCAGCAGCGTATATCAGGGCACTGAAGCTTTCTTT. The full variable domain, completed using reference TRBV9 and TRBJ1-1, is DSGVTQTPKHLITATGQRVTLRCSPRSGDLSVYWYQQSLDQGLQFLIQYYNGEERAKGNILERFSAQQFPDLHSELNLSSLELGDSALYFCASSVYQGTEAFFGQGTRLTVV.